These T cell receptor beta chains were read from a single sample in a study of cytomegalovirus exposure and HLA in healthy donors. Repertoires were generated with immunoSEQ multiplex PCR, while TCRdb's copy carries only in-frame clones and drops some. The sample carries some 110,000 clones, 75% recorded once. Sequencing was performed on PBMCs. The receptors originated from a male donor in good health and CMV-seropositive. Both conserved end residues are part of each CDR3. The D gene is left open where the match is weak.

CASSPGTGVTQPQHF,TRBD1,TRBJ1-5,TRBV4-1
CASSQDYLELFF,NA,TRBJ2-2,TRBV4-3
CASSRTGSLYEQYF,TRBD1,TRBJ2-7,TRBV19
CASSLDRNTEAFF,NA,TRBJ1-1,TRBV5-6
CASRRGTGGQQPQHF,TRBD1,TRBJ1-5,TRBV2
CAWSNGLAGSDTQYF,TRBD2,TRBJ2-3,TRBV30
CASSFDRVTEKLFF,TRBD1,TRBJ1-4,TRBV27
CASSHGYSYGYTF,NA,TRBJ1-2,TRBV14
CASSGRDRGRRKDF,TRBD1,TRBJ2-3,TRBV9
CASSSPGSRGNTIYF,NA,TRBJ1-3,TRBV5-8
CASSLLSNTEAFF,NA,TRBJ1-1,TRBV11-2
CASRDLAGGRNGDEQFF,TRBD2,TRBJ2-1,TRBV28
CSVDGSIGELFF,NA,TRBJ2-2,TRBV29-1
CASSLHPAGILYNEQFF,NA,TRBJ2-1,TRBV5-8
CASSPPGRLMNTEAFF,NA,TRBJ1-1,TRBV18
CASSLQIRDIQYF,NA,TRBJ2-4,TRBV4-3
CASGDRGRETQYF,TRBD1,TRBJ2-5,TRBV7-2
CASSQETSGNEQFF,TRBD2,TRBJ2-1,TRBV4-3
CASSGGQGSNQPQHF,TRBD1,TRBJ1-5,TRBV9
CAISESSSYNSPLHF,NA,TRBJ1-6,TRBV10-3
CASSRGQGARQPQHF,TRBD1,TRBJ1-5,TRBV7-2
CASSQDPGQSNYGYTF,NA,TRBJ1-2,TRBV4-1
CASSRAGRTPQQYF,NA,TRBJ2-7,TRBV7-2
CASSERDTSYEQYF,NA,TRBJ2-7,TRBV4-1
CASSPWGVLGGYTF,NA,TRBJ1-2,TRBV7-8
CATSLDSYGYTF,NA,TRBJ1-2,TRBV15
CSVGGLVLGYEQFF,TRBD2,TRBJ2-1,TRBV29-1
CARSSPGQAIYSNQPQHF,TRBD1,TRBJ1-5,TRBV5-3
CASSLGSDPRGSYNSPLNF,NA,TRBJ1-6,TRBV5-1
CASSRRGTGVLPYEQYF,TRBD1,TRBJ2-7,TRBV7-9
CASSFGQGGYEQYF,TRBD1,TRBJ2-7,TRBV27
CASLVHGGPYNEQFF,NA,TRBJ2-1,TRBV7-8
CASSQRGGRETQYF,TRBD2,TRBJ2-5,TRBV14
CARSWRRVNGTGGRNTIYF,TRBD1,TRBJ1-3,TRBV5-3
CASELGGGAADTQYF,TRBD2,TRBJ2-3,TRBV10-2
CSVVGLAGVWGTDTQYF,TRBD2,TRBJ2-3,TRBV29-1
CASSGAGSTDTQYF,TRBD2,TRBJ2-3,TRBV7-2
CASSSQGVEQFF,NA,TRBJ2-1,TRBV5-6
CASSLRQSRETQYF,NA,TRBJ2-5,TRBV5-4
CASSNSGGGQETQYF,TRBD2,TRBJ2-5,TRBV5-4
CASSLSQRDNEQFF,NA,TRBJ2-1,TRBV7-9
CASSLAGYSNEKLFF,NA,TRBJ1-4,TRBV5-4
CATGEAFF,NA,TRBJ1-1,TRBV28
CASSYSILAGKNIQYF,NA,TRBJ2-4,TRBV6-5
CASSTTGGLNEKLFF,TRBD1,TRBJ1-4,TRBV6-6
CASSLTITNRDTQYF,NA,TRBJ2-3,TRBV5-6
CASTSREGQYNEQFF,TRBD2,TRBJ2-1,TRBV25-1
CASSLAGTAYF,TRBD1,TRBJ2-7,TRBV7-9